The 17 T cell receptor beta chains in this list originate from one sample, sequenced in a study of blood T cell repertoires in COVID-19. The assay was immunoSEQ multiplex PCR, and TCRdb's table has in-frame clones only and misses some. The sample contains fewer than 250,000 clones, about 83% of which appear only once. The sample taken for sequencing was PBMCs or T cells enriched from blood (not recorded which). The receptors were sampled from a woman aged 40 to 55 who had been exposed to COVID-19.

CDR3 region: CASSLRDRAYEQYF. CDR3 sequence (DNA): TGTGCCAGCAGCTTGCGGGACAGGGCCTACGAGCAGTACTTC. The genes are TRBV5-5 and TRBJ2-7; 9 bases match TRBD1. CDR1 is SGHKS and CDR2 is YYEKEE in the germline V gene (reference sequence). The V and J ends lost 1 base and 2 bases, in that order; junction bases with no gene match: 1. The CDR3 extends over 14 amino acids.

V gene TRBV7-2 combines with J gene TRBJ2-6; no definite D call. Germline CDR1 is SGHTA and CDR2 is FQGNSA. V lost 5 bases, J lost 2 bases, and 10 bases lay in between. CDR3 size: 15 residues. The CDR3 DNA reads TGTGCCAGCAGCCCCGCGGCAGCTGGGGCCAACGTCCTGACTTTC. This translates into CASSPAAAGANVLTF. Filled out from reference TRBV7-2 and TRBJ2-6, the complete variable domain reads GAGVSQSPSNKVTEKGKDVELRCDPISGHTALYWYRQSLGQGLEFLIYFQGNSAPDKSGLPSDRFSAERTGGSVSTLTIQRTQQEDSAVYLCASSPAAAGANVLTFGAGSRLTVL.

The V and J genes are TRBV6-1 and TRBJ2-1; D is unresolved. The CDR3 runs to 14 residues. Per germline, CDR1 MNHNS and CDR2 SASEGT. V lost 0 bases to trimming and J lost 8 bases, with 11 bases between them. The CDR3 loop reads CASSEASRFDEQFF. CDR3 sequence (DNA): TGTGCCAGCAGTGAAGCTTCCAGGTTTGATGAGCAGTTCTTC.

The count of this clone is one. This sequence joins TRBV7-2 and TRBJ2-1; the D is unclear. The germline gives CDR1 SGHTA, CDR2 FQGNSA. CDR3 length equals 15 residues. The V gene lost 1 base and the J gene lost 2 bases, with 9 bases spanning the gap. CDR3 nucleotides: TGTGCCAGCAGCTTAGACCGGCGGACCTACAATGAGCAGTTCTTC. Amino acid sequence: CASSLDRRTYNEQFF.

This sequence joins TRBV5-1 and TRBJ2-5; 11 nucleotides match TRBD2. After removal of 6 bases from V and 4 bases from J, the junction contained 14 bases not matched to a gene. This CDR3 is built from 17 residues. CDR1 SGHRS and CDR2 YFSETQ come from the germline V gene. The CDR3 DNA is TGCGCCAGCACTCCCACGGGAGTAGCGGGGGGGACAGAGACCCAGTACTTC. This sequence encodes CASTPTGVAGGTETQYF. Variable domain in full (rest from reference TRBV5-1 and TRBJ2-5): KAGVTQTPRYLIKTRGQQVTLSCSPISGHRSVSWYQQTPGQGLQFLFEYFSETQRNKGNFPGRFSGRQFSNSRSEMNVSTLELGDSALYLCASTPTGVAGGTETQYFGPGTRLLVL.

This sequence joins TRBV14 and TRBJ2-3, with 8 positions matching TRBD1. Unmatched junction bases numbered 3, after V lost 3 bases and J lost 1 base. Germline V gives CDR1 SGHDN, CDR2 FVKESK. The CDR3 contains 15 residues. DNA of the CDR3: TGTGCCAGCAGCCATTCGGGACAGGGCACAGATACGCAGTATTTT. Amino acid sequence: CASSHSGQGTDTQYF.

This chain joins TRBV7-2 and TRBJ2-4; weak D call: TRBD1 (6 bases). Between the trimmed V and J ends, which lost 3 bases and 1 base, there was a span of 16 bases. The CDR3 totals 17 residues. Germline CDR1 SGHTA, CDR2 FQGNSA. CDR3 in DNA: TGTGCCAGCAGCTTTACGTCAGGGGTGGGGGCCAAAAACATTCAGTACTTC. It codes for CASSFTSGVGAKNIQYF.

The chain employs TRBV7-2 and TRBJ1-2; 7 bases are shared with TRBD1. CDR3 size: 15 residues. Trimming at V came to 1 base and at J to 4 bases, leaving 6 bases not matched to a gene. Germline V lookup: CDR1 SGHTA, CDR2 FQGNSA. The CDR3 region is CASSLEEGGSYGYTF. Written as DNA, the CDR3 is TGTGCCAGCAGCTTAGAAGAAGGGGGCAGCTATGGCTACACCTTC.

This chain links TRBV11-3 with TRBJ2-3; TRBD2 is a possible D gene (6 bases). The V end was cut by 5 bases, the J end by 4 bases, with 13 bases between. CDR1 is SGHNT and CDR2 is YENEEA in the germline V gene. This CDR3 contains 14 residues. The CDR3 bases are TGTGCCAGCAGCCGGAGCGAGCGGGCAGATACGCAGTATTTT. Its translation: CASSRSERADTQYF.

The genes are TRBV7-2 and TRBJ1-1; the D gene is possibly TRBD1 (6 bases). Germline CDR1 and CDR2: SGHTA and FQGNSA. This CDR3 comprises 15 residues. Trimming removed 1 base from V and 2 bases from J, with 11 bases in between. The CDR3 region has the DNA TGTGCCAGCAGCTTAGTAGGGGGTATAAACACTGAAGCTTTCTTT. This sequence encodes CASSLVGGINTEAFF.

The chain couples TRBV2 to TRBJ2-3; 11 bases line up with TRBD2. The CDR3 contains 15 residues. Looked up from germline, CDR1 is SNHLY and CDR2 is FYNNEI. The J segment lost 2 bases and the V segment lost 6 bases, leaving 4 bases of the junction unmatched. CDR3 nucleotides: TGTGCCAGCAGCCGACTAGCGGGGATCACAGATACGCAGTATTTT. Translation: CASSRLAGITDTQYF.

The gene calls are TRBV12-3 or TRBV12-4 and TRBJ1-2; D is unclear. V lost 6 bases to trimming and J lost 6 bases, with 14 bases between them. The CDR3 length is 13 residues. CDR3 sequence (DNA): TGTGCCAGCAGCCAACTCTTGTTGGATGGCTACACCTTC. Its translation: CASSQLLLDGYTF.

The rearrangement links TRBV6-5 to TRBJ2-7; the D gene is possibly TRBD2 (5 bases). Germline CDR1 MNHEY, CDR2 SVGAGI. The CDR3 covers 13 residues. V lost 2 bases and J 4 bases, leaving 9 bases between the germline ends. The CDR3 here is CASSYRPGYEQYF. CDR3 nucleotide sequence: TGTGCCAGCAGTTACCGACCGGGGTACGAGCAGTACTTC.

CDR3 sequence (DNA): TGTGCCAGCAGCGGATTAATATTACAGGGGGCCTCGGCAGGCACTGAAGCTTTCTTT. Encoded protein: CASSGLILQGASAGTEAFF. The chain carries TRBV9 and TRBJ1-1; 9 bases align to TRBD1. Trimming at V came to 3 bases and at J to 4 bases, leaving 19 bases not matched to a gene. The CDR3 consists of 19 residues. Germline loops: CDR1 SGDLS, CDR2 YYNGEE.

The V and J genes are TRBV18 and TRBJ1-1, with no clear D. CDR3 length: 13 residues. V was pared by 4 bases and J by 3 bases, with 9 bases between. Germline V gene data show CDR1 as KGHSH and CDR2 as LQKENI. CDR3 DNA sequence: TGTGCCAGCTCACACGGTTTGGACACTGAAGCTTTCTTT. This sequence encodes CASSHGLDTEAFF.

The CDR3 sequence is CASTPSRGVTNVLTF. The DNA for the CDR3 is TGTGCCAGCACCCCCAGCCGGGGAGTGACCAACGTCCTGACTTTC. The chain recombines TRBV27 with TRBJ2-6, with a weak D call TRBD2 (5 bases). Looked up from germline, CDR1 is MNHEY and CDR2 is SMNVEV (reference sequence). V lost 7 bases and J 8 bases, leaving 18 bases between the germline ends. The CDR3 covers 15 residues.

With regard to this clone: Other DNA sequences in the sample encode the same CDR3. This chain uses TRBV4-3 with TRBJ2-7; TRBD1 matches at 7 bases. The CDR3 length is 15 residues. The germline gives CDR1 LGHNA, CDR2 YSLEER. V was clipped by 0 bases and J by 1 base; unmatched bases: 3. CDR3 residues: CASSQDQDRSYEQYF. In DNA, the CDR3 is TGCGCCAGCAGCCAAGATCAGGACAGGTCCTACGAGCAGTACTTC.